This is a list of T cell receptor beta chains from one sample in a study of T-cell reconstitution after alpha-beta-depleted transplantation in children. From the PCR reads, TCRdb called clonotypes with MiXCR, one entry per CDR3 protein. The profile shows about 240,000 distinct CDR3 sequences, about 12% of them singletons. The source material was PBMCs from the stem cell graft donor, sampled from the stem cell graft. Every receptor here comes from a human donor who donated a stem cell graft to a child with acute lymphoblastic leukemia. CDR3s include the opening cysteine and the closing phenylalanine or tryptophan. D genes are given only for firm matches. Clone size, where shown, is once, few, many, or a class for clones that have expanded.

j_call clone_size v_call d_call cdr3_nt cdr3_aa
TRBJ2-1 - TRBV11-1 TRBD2 TGTGCCAGCAGCTTAGCGGTATTGGGACTAGCGGGGAGCTCCTACAATGAGCAGTTCTTC CASSLAVLGLAGSSYNEQFF
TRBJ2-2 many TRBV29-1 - TGCAGCGTAACACTTCAGAACACCGGGGAGCTGTTTTTT CSVTLQNTGELFF
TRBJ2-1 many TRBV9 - TGTGCCAGCAGCGTAGGCTTGAGCTCCTACAATGAGCAGTTCTTC CASSVGLSSYNEQFF
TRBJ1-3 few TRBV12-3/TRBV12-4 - TGTGCCAGCAGTACCGGGACCCGTCTATATTTT CASSTGTRLYF
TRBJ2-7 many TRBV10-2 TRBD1 TGCGCCAGCAGTTGGGACAGGGGGGCCGAGCAGTACTTC CASSWDRGAEQYF
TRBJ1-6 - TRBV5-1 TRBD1 TGCGCCAGCAGCCCCTGGACAGGGTCTGTATCACCCCTCCACTTT CASSPWTGSVSPLHF
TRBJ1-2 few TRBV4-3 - TGCGCCAGCAGCCAAGATCGGGGGGGCTACACCTTC CASSQDRGGYTF
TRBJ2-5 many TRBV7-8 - TGTGCCAGCAGCCCGAGGCAAGAGACCCAGTACTTC CASSPRQETQYF
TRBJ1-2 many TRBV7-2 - TGTGCCAGCAGCTTAGAAAGCATCTATGGCTACACCTTC CASSLESIYGYTF
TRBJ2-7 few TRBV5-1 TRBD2 TGCGCCAGCAGCTTGAGTAGCCGGGGGGGGTACGAGCAGTACTTC CASSLSSRGGYEQYF
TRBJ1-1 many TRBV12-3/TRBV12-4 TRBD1 TGTGCCAGCAGAAGGGACAGGGGCACTGAAGCTTTCTTT CASRRDRGTEAFF
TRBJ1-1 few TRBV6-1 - TGTGCCAGCAGGCGAGAGGAGGGAACTGAAGCTTTCTTT CASRREEGTEAFF
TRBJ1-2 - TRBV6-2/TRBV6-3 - TGTGCCAGCAATCGAAAGGCAGATGGCTACACCTTC CASNRKADGYTF
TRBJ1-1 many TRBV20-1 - TGCAGTGCTAGAAGGACAGTGAACACTGAAGCTTTCTTT CSARRTVNTEAFF
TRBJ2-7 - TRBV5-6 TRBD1 TGTGCCAGCAGCTCTTACGGACAGGGGGGCGAGCAGTACTTC CASSSYGQGGEQYF
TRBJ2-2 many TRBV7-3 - TGTGCCAGCAGCCGATCTCCCCAGTCCGGGGAGCTGTTTTTT CASSRSPQSGELFF
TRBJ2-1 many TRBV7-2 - TGTGCCAGCAGCTCCACTGGACAATTCTACAATGAGCAGTTCTTC CASSSTGQFYNEQFF
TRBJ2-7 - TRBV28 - TGTGCCAGCAGTGGGTCCACAGGGATTTTTTCCGAGCAGTACTTC CASSGSTGIFSEQYF
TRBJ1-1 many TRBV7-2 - TGTGCCAGCAGAGAAGATATGAACACTGAAGCTTTCTTT CASREDMNTEAFF
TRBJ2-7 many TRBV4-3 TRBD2 TGCGCCAGCAGCCAAGGACTAGCGGGAGTCTACGAGCAGTACTTC CASSQGLAGVYEQYF
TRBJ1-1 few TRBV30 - TGTGCCTGGAATCGGGTCGGGCGGGGGGAAGACGGAGAAGCTTTCTTT CAWNRVGRGEDGEAFF
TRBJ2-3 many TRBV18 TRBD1 TGTGCCAGCTCACGGGACAGGGTCACAGATACGCAGTATTTT CASSRDRVTDTQYF
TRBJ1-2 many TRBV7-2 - TGTGCCAGCAGCTTAGATAATGGGGACGGCTACACCTTC CASSLDNGDGYTF
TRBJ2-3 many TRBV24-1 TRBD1 TGTGCCACCAGTGACACGGACAGGATCAGCACAGATACGCAGTATTTT CATSDTDRISTDTQYF
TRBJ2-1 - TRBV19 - TGTGCCAGTAGTAAGGAGGGGGCCTTGGTTGAGCAGTTCTTC CASSKEGALVEQFF
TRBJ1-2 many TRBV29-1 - TGCAGCGTTTATGGAGGCAGGACTTATAACTATGGCTACACCTTC CSVYGGRTYNYGYTF
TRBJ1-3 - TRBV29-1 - TGCAGCGTCAGGGAGACTGGAAACACCATATATTTT CSVRETGNTIYF
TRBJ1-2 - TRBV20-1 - TGCAGTGCTAGACCCCAGGTCGTGTATTTAAACTATGGCTACACCTTC CSARPQVVYLNYGYTF
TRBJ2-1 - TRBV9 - TGTGCCAGCAGCGTAGTTTTAGCGGCATACAATGAGCAGTTCTTC CASSVVLAAYNEQFF
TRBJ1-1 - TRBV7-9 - TGTGCCAGCAGCTCCCCCAGGGGATTTCACACTGAAGCTTTCTTT CASSSPRGFHTEAFF
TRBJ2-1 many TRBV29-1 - TGCAGCGTTGTTCCCGGGACCCCTAAGGATTGGCAGTTCTTC CSVVPGTPKDWQFF
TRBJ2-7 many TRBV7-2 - TGTGCCAGCAGCCCGGGGTCTGAATGGTACGAGCAGTACTTC CASSPGSEWYEQYF
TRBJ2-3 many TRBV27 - TGTGCCAGCAGCTATTCAGGGCAGCTCACAGATACGCAGTATTTT CASSYSGQLTDTQYF
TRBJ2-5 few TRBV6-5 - TGTGCCAGCAGTTCCCCCCCGGGCAGGGGTGGGGAGACCCAGTACTTC CASSSPPGRGGETQYF
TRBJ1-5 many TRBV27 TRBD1 TGTGCCAGCAGTCCCGGGACAGTCAATCAGCCCCAGCATTTT CASSPGTVNQPQHF
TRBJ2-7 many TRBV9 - TGTGCCAGCAGCGTAGATGGGCAGTCAAGGGGGAGAAACTACGAGCAGTACTTC CASSVDGQSRGRNYEQYF
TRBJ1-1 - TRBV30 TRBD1 TGTGCCTGGAGTGTACGCTTTATGACAGGGGAAGCTTTCTTT CAWSVRFMTGEAFF
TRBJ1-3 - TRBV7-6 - TGTGCCAGCAGCTCCCCAGGGAAAACGAAGGGAAACACCATATATTTT CASSSPGKTKGNTIYF
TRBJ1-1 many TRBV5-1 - TGCGCCAGCAGCTGGGACCAGGGGAACACTGAAGCTTTCTTT CASSWDQGNTEAFF
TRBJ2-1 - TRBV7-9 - TGTGCCAGCAGCTTATCCCCAGACTGGCATGAGCAGTTCTTC CASSLSPDWHEQFF
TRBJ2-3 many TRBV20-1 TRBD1 TGCAGTGCTCTGACAGGGGATAGCACAGATACGCAGTATTTT CSALTGDSTDTQYF
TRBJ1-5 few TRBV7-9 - TGTGCCAGCAGCATGGGGCCTGGGGGCCAGCCCCAGCATTTT CASSMGPGGQPQHF
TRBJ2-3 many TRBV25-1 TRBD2 TGTGCCAGCAGTGGCCCTAGCGGGGGTATAACAGATACGCAGTATTTT CASSGPSGGITDTQYF
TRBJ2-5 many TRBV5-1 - TGCGCCAGCAGCTCGAAGATTCAAGAGACCCAGTACTTC CASSSKIQETQYF
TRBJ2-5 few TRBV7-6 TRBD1 TGTGCCAGCAGCAGCCGGGACAGGGGATTTCGGGAGACCCAGTACTTC CASSSRDRGFRETQYF
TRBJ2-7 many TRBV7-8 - TGTGCCAGCAGCTTAGAAGGAAGGGGTCGGTACTTC CASSLEGRGRYF
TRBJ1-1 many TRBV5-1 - TGCGCCAGCAGCTTCTTCTTAGACACTGAAGCTTTCTTT CASSFFLDTEAFF
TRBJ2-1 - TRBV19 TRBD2 TGTGCCAGTAGTATCCTCGGGACTATAAGTTACAATGAGCAGTTCTTC CASSILGTISYNEQFF
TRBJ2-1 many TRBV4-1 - TGCGCCAGCAGCCAGGGGTCGGCCTACAATGAGCAGTTCTTC CASSQGSAYNEQFF
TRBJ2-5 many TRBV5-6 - TGTGCCAGCAGCTTGTATCATTCGGGGGAGACCCAGTACTTC CASSLYHSGETQYF
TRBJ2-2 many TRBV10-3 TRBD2 TGTGCCATCAGTGAAGAGCGGGGGGAAACCGGGGAGCTGTTTTTT CAISEERGETGELFF
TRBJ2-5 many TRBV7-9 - TGTGCCAGCAGCGACTCTGGGGGGGAGACCCAGTACTTC CASSDSGGETQYF
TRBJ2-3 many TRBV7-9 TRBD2 TGTGCCAGCAGCTCCGGGACTAGGCCCCCAGATACGCAGTATTTT CASSSGTRPPDTQYF
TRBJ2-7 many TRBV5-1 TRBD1 TGCGCCAGCAGCTTGACCGGGACAGGGCCCTACGAGCAGTACTTC CASSLTGTGPYEQYF